This T cell receptor beta chain was sequenced for a study of T cells in Graves' hyperthyroidism and ophthalmopathy. Study-level points and caveats: Appearing also in blood were most of the thyroid clonotypes expanded above 0.001. Ophthalmopathy and stable hyperthyroidism were told apart by a 13 V-J model.

The investigators amplified TCR beta CDR3 regions from RNA transcripts. The TCR CDR3 first-round RT-PCR relied on the HTBI primer set. TCRdb processed the multiplex PCR reads anew with MiXCR; each CDR3 protein has one entry. The data contain 700,000 or so distinct CDR3 sequences, more than 14% of them singletons. About this clonotype itself: Antigen: not known.

The trim removed 7 bases at V and 2 bases at J, leaving 7 bases unmatched. Germline CDR1 and CDR2: MDHEN and SYDVKM. CDR3 length equals 14 residues. Patients affected by ophthalmopathy presented a Clinical Activity Score of at least 3, a NOSPECS grade of at least 4, and disease duration below 3 months. Clinical symptoms, serum thyroxine, TRAb, thyroid ultrasound and orbital computed tomography informed diagnoses. Sequenced: blood. V and J are TRBV28 and TRBJ2-7; 8 nucleotides match TRBD2. This TCR derives from a woman between 50 and 59 years old with Graves' ophthalmopathy. The CDR3 sequence is CASTHGGGTYEQYF. The DNA of the CDR3 is TGTGCCAGCACCCACGGGGGGGGCACCTACGAGCAGTACTTC.